This T cell receptor beta chain came from a study of T cells in women clearing cervical HPV infection. Notes on the study in general: Unknown T-cell numbers per sample may underlie the richness differences.

This table comes from immunoSEQ multiplex PCR, and its TCRdb copy is limited to in-frame clones, with some not included. This sample's table has about 37,000 clones. V shed 5 bases, J shed 0 bases, and the junction held 12 bases outside the gene matches. Germline V gene sequence: CDR1 MDHEN, CDR2 SYDVKM. There are 17 residues in the CDR3. On this clone itself: Its specificity is not known. Coverage ceases 3 residues before the CDR3 finishes, and the germline J gene fills in the end. This sample includes further DNA sequences coding for the same CDR3.

The V call is TRBV28, the J call TRBJ2-7; TRBD1 aligns across 8 bases. This receptor was taken from a woman aged 18 to 69 with a cervical HPV16 infection that either progressed to CIN3+ or cleared (not recorded which). Sequencing input: blood buffy coat. The part of the CDR3 DNA that was read is TGTGCCAGCAGTCCTCCCCCGGGACAGGCCTTCTCCTACGAG. Amino acid sequence: CASSPPPGQAFSYE. The entire CDR3 protein reads CASSPPPGQAFSYEQYF.